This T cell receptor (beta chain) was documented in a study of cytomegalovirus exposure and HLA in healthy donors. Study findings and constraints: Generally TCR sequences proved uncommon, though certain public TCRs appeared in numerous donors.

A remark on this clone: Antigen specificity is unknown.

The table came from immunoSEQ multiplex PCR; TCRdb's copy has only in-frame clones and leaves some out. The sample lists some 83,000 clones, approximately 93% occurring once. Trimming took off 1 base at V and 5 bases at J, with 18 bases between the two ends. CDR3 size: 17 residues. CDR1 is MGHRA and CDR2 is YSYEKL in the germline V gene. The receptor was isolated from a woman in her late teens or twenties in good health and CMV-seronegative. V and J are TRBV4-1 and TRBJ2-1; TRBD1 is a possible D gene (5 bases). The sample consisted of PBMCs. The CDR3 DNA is TGCGCCAGCAGCCAAGGATCGGCCATGACAGTAGACAATGAGCAGTTCTTC. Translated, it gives CASSQGSAMTVDNEQFF.